This T cell receptor (beta chain) was captured by sequencing in a study of T-cell reconstitution after alpha-beta-depleted transplantation in children. The TCRbeta library incorporated unique molecular identifiers. TCRdb called the PCR reads again in MiXCR, with one record for every CDR3 protein. The sample has about a million distinct CDR3 sequences, roughly 29% seen once; the top ten hold roughly 30%. This CDR3 spans 15 amino acids. Per germline, CDR1 LGHDT and CDR2 YNNKEL (reference sequence). The V end was cut by 4 bases, the J end by 7 bases, with 19 bases between. Sequenced here: PBMCs, mostly from graft donor cells, sampled 360 days after TCRalphabeta/CD19-depleted stem cell transplant. The gene calls are TRBV3-1 and TRBJ1-1, with D possibly being TRBD1 (6 bases). This TCR was recovered from a boy under two years old who had a stem cell transplant for SCID, so the T cells may come from the graft donor. The CDR3 region has the DNA TGTGCCAGCAGCCCCTGGGGAGGGGAAGGGGGTGAAGCTTTCTTT. Its protein product is CASSPWGGEGGEAFF.